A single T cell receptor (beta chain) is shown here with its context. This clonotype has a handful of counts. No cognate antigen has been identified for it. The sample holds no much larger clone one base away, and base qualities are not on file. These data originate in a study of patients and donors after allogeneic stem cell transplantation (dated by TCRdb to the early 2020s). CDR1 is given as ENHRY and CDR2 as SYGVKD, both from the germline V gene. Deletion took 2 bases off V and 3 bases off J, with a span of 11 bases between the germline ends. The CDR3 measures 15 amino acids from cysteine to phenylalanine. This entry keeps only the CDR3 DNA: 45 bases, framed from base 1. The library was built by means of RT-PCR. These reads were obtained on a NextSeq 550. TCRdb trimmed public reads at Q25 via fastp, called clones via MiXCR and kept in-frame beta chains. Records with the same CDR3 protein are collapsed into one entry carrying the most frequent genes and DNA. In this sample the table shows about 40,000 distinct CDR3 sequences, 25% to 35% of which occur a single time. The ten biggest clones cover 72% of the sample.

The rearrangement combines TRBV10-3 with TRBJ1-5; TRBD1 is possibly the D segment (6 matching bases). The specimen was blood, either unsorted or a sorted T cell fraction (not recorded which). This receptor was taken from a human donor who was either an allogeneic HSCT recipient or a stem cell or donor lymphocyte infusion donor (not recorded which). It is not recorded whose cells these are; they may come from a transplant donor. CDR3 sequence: CAISEAGVPNQPQHF. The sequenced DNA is TGTGCCATCAGTGAGGCAGGGGTCCCCAATCAGCCCCAGCATTTT.